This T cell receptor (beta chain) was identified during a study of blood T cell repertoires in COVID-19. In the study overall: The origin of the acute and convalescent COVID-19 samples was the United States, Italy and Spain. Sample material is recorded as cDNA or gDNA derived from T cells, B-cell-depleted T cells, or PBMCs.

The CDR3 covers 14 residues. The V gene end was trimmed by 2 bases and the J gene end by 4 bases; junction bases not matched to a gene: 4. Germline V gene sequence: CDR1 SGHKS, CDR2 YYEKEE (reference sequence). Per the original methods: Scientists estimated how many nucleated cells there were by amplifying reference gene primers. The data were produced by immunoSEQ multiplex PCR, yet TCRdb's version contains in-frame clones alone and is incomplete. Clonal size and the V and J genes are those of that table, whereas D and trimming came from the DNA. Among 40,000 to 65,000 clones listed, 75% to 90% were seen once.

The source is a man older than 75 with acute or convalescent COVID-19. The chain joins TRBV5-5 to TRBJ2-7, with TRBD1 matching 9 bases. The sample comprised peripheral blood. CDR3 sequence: CASSFRTGAYEQYF. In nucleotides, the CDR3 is TGTGCCAGCAGCTTCCGGACAGGGGCTTACGAGCAGTACTTC.